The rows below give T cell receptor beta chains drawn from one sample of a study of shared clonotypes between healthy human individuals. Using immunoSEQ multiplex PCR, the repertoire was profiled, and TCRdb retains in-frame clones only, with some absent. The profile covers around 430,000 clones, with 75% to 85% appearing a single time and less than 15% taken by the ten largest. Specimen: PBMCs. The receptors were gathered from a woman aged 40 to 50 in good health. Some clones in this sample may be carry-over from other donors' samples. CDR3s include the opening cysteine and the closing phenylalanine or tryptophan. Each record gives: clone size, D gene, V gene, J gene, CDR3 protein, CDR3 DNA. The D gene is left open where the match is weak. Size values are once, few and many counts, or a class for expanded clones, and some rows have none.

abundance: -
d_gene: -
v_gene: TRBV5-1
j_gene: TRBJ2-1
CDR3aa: CASGLGNSYNEQFF
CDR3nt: TGCGCCAGCGGGTTAGGGAATTCCTACAATGAGCAGTTCTTC

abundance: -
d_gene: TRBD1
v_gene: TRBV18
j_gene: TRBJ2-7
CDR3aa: CASSPGDSSYEQYF
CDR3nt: TGTGCCAGCTCACCAGGGGACAGTTCCTACGAGCAGTACTTC

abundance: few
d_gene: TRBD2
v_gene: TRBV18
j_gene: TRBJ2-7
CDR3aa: CASSPTGGSSYEQYF
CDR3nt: TGTGCCAGCTCACCAACGGGAGGGAGCTCCTACGAGCAGTACTTC

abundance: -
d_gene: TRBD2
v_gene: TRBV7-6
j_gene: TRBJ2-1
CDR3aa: CASSFTGTSGSGVAYNEQFF
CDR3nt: TGTGCCAGCAGCTTTACAGGGACTAGCGGGAGTGGGGTAGCATACAATGAGCAGTTCTTC

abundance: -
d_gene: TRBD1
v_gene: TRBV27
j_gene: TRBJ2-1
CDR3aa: CASSIDRDPYNEQFF
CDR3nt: TGTGCCAGCAGTATCGACAGGGACCCTTACAATGAGCAGTTCTTC

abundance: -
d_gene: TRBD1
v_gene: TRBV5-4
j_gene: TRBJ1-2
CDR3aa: CASSLWTGGGYTF
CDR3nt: TGTGCCAGCAGCTTGTGGACAGGGGGTGGCTACACCTTC

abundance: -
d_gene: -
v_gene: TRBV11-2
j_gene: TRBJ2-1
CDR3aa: CASSRTEYNEQFF
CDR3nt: TGTGCCAGCAGCCGGACAGAGTACAATGAGCAGTTCTTC

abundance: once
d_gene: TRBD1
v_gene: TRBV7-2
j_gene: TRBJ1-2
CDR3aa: CASSLGQGTDYGYTF
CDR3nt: TGTGCCAGCAGCTTAGGACAGGGAACCGACTATGGCTACACCTTC

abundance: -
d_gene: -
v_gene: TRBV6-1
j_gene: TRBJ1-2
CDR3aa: CASSPGVLNYGYTF
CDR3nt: TGTGCCAGCAGCCCCGGGGTTCTTAACTATGGCTACACCTTC

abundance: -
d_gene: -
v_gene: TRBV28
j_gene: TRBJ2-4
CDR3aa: CASSFVEYRRGKNIQYF
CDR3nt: TGTGCCAGCAGTTTCGTTGAGTATCGCAGGGGCAAAAACATTCAGTACTTC

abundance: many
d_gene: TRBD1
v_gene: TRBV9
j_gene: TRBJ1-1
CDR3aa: CASSQQGYTEAFF
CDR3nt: TGTGCCAGCAGCCAACAGGGGTACACTGAAGCTTTCTTT

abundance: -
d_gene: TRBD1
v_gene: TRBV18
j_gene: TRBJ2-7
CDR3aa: CASSLPGQGYEQYF
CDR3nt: TGTGCCAGCTCGCTTCCGGGACAGGGTTACGAGCAGTACTTC

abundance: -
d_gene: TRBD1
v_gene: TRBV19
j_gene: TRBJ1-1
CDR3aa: CASSLRQGDAFF
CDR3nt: TGTGCCAGTAGTCTAAGACAGGGGGACGCTTTCTTT